This paragraph reports one TCR beta chain. While infection was still active, Seattle patients were enrolled and then followed longitudinally. Here immunoSEQ multiplex PCR was the method, and the copy in TCRdb shows in-frame clones only, minus some. Here the sample spans around 290,000 clones, roughly 90% being singletons. This specimen comes from a study of blood T cell repertoires in COVID-19. Turning to the study itself: Some COVID-19 samples were acute and others convalescent; all came from the United States, Italy and Spain. T cells, B-cell-depleted T cells, or PBMCs supplied cDNA or gDNA.

Between the trimmed V and J ends, which lost 4 bases and 8 bases, there was a span of 17 bases. CDR3 size: 13 residues. Germline V gene sequence: CDR1 SQVTM, CDR2 ANQGSEA. The specimen sequenced was peripheral blood. The sequence derives from a woman between 25 and 40 years old with COVID-19, enrolled during active disease. This chain connects TRBV29-1 to TRBJ1-2; D possibly corresponds to TRBD1 (6 bases). The CDR3 DNA reads TGCAGCGTTGTCCTCCCGGGACACAGCGGCTACACCTTC. It codes for CSVVLPGHSGYTF.